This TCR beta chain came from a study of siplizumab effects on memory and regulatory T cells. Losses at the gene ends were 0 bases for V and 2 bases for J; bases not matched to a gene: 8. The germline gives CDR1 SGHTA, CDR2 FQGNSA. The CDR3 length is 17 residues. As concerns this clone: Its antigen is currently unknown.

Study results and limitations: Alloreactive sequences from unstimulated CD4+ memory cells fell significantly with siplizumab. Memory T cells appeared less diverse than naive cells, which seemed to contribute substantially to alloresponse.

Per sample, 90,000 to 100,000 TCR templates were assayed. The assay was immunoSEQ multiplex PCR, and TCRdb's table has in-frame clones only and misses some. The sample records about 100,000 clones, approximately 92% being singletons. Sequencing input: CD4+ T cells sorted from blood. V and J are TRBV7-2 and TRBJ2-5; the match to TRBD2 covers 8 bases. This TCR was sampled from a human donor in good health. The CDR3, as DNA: TGTGCCAGCAGCTTAGCGTCGAGCGGGGGTATACAAGAGACCCAGTACTTC. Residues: CASSLASSGGIQETQYF.